A selection of T cell receptor beta chains follows, all from one sample in a study of human CD8 memory T cell subsets. TCRdb reprocessed the 5' RACE reads; each CDR3 protein has one entry and no DNA is given. The repertoire table contains approximately 5,700 distinct CDR3 sequences. The material sequenced was CD8+ T cells from PBMCs. The receptors were sampled from a human donor in good health. Both conserved end residues are part of each CDR3. Not every row has a clone size; where given, it reads once, few, many or a size class.

clone_size	v_call	j_call	cdr3_aa
NA	TRBV2	TRBJ2-2	CASRTDRDRSTGELFF
NA	TRBV5-4	TRBJ2-7	CASSAGHEQYF
medium-sized	TRBV20-1	TRBJ1-3	CSAAPTGSGNTIYF
NA	TRBV12-3/TRBV12-4	TRBJ1-5	CASSLRGNNQPQHF
NA	TRBV5-1	TRBJ2-3	CASSNAGTSGTDTQYF
NA	TRBV5-1	TRBJ2-1	CASSLAGSGTYNEQFF
NA	TRBV10-3	TRBJ2-7	CAISESPGQSYEQYF
large	TRBV29-1	TRBJ1-2	CSVEAENYGYTF
NA	TRBV10-2	TRBJ1-2	CASSELPGSRYGYTF
NA	TRBV5-5	TRBJ2-1	CASSYFIGTSVNEQFF
NA	TRBV30	TRBJ1-1	CAFSPMNTEAFF
NA	TRBV7-2	TRBJ2-7	CASSPAGVSYEQYF
NA	TRBV19	TRBJ1-2	CASIDTDANYGYTF
NA	TRBV4-1	TRBJ1-1	CASSVRDTYTEAFF
NA	TRBV5-4	TRBJ1-3	CASSQSGTGNTIYF
NA	TRBV20-1	TRBJ1-6	CSARPGYFGDSPLHF
NA	TRBV4-1	TRBJ2-7	CASSPTRRIEQYF
NA	TRBV4-3	TRBJ2-7	CASSQDRWEDEQYF
NA	TRBV30	TRBJ2-1	CAWSGTPLAASSYNEQFF
NA	TRBV27	TRBJ1-1	CASSLGGSTEAFF
medium-sized	TRBV20-1	TRBJ1-2	CSATGSYGYTF
NA	TRBV18	TRBJ2-2	CASSPTDDSSGELFF
NA	TRBV20-1	TRBJ2-5	CSALRQAGEETQYF
NA	TRBV20-1	TRBJ2-5	CSADTSGSTHETQYF
NA	TRBV12-3/TRBV12-4	TRBJ1-2	CASSLRQPWRTF
NA	TRBV4-1	TRBJ1-1	CASSQGTDMNTEAFF
NA	TRBV19	TRBJ2-1	CACGLAGYNEQFF
NA	TRBV10-2	TRBJ2-7	CASRGGGQGAYEQYF
NA	TRBV2	TRBJ2-7	CASMGQSYEQYF
hyperexpanded	TRBV29-1	TRBJ1-2	CSVEVPGAANYGYTF
NA	TRBV6-2/TRBV6-3	TRBJ1-2	CASSYSISSYGYTF
NA	TRBV28	TRBJ1-5	CASSLLEGASNQPQHF
NA	TRBV20-1	TRBJ1-1	CSACYRRTNTEAFF
medium-sized	TRBV28	TRBJ2-1	CASSTETYNEQFF
medium-sized	TRBV10-1	TRBJ1-1	CASSVGDRRLLFILNTEAFF
medium-sized	TRBV29-1	TRBJ2-2	CSVERGRGTGELFF
NA	TRBV7-2	TRBJ2-7	CASSLGTPLEQYF
NA	TRBV11-2	TRBJ2-3	CASSWATGGTDTQYF
NA	TRBV27	TRBJ2-7	CASNDRDKPYEQYF
NA	TRBV4-3	TRBJ1-2	CASSQAKGQTRSNYGYTF
NA	TRBV27	TRBJ2-5	CASSLTGRETQYF
NA	TRBV19	TRBJ1-1	CASRPGLNTEAFF
NA	TRBV7-2	TRBJ2-7	CASKSSDTYEQYF
NA	TRBV7-9	TRBJ2-3	CASSADSSTDTQYF
medium-sized	TRBV20-1	TRBJ1-1	CSAMGAPTNTEAFF
NA	TRBV7-9	TRBJ2-4	CASSLGLGYIQYF
NA	TRBV5-5	TRBJ2-2	CASLRDRGTDTGELFF
NA	TRBV28	TRBJ1-4	CASSLLRTGESNEKLFF
NA	TRBV13	TRBJ2-4	CASSISSGSTAKNIQYF
NA	TRBV29-1	TRBJ1-1	CSVLDRGAGTEAFF
medium-sized	TRBV11-2	TRBJ2-5	CASSFTGGLAGNLPYQETQYF
NA	TRBV7-9	TRBJ1-5	CASSLGRAGDQPQHF